This T cell receptor (beta chain) was obtained from a study of T cell responses to AZD1222 COVID-19 vaccine. Study information: Samples with a second dose at about 4 or about 12 weeks were pooled together. Study-level findings and limits: Repertoire sampling was restricted to post-peak T cell response timepoints. The donor group comprised mostly white British people and more females; the analysis possibly underestimated clonal diversity. Spike regions recognized by vaccine-associated CD4 TCRs spanned the protein, led by 160-218 and 743-854.

The assay was immunoSEQ multiplex PCR, and TCRdb's table has in-frame clones only and misses some. The sample yields roughly 100,000 clones, roughly nine tenths seen once. V gave up 5 bases and J gave up 2 bases; unmatched junction bases: 4. This CDR3 region has 14 residues. Germline assignment: CDR1 SEHNR and CDR2 FQNEAQ (reference sequence). A word on this clone: What it binds is unknown.

The V and J genes are TRBV7-9 and TRBJ1-2, with TRBD1 matching 8 bases. This TCR was recovered from an adult in good health. Source: peripheral blood, taken on day 0 of AZD1222 vaccination. CDR3: CASSLQGGNYGYTF. CDR3 nucleotide sequence: TGTGCCAGCAGCCTACAGGGGGGCAACTATGGCTACACCTTC.